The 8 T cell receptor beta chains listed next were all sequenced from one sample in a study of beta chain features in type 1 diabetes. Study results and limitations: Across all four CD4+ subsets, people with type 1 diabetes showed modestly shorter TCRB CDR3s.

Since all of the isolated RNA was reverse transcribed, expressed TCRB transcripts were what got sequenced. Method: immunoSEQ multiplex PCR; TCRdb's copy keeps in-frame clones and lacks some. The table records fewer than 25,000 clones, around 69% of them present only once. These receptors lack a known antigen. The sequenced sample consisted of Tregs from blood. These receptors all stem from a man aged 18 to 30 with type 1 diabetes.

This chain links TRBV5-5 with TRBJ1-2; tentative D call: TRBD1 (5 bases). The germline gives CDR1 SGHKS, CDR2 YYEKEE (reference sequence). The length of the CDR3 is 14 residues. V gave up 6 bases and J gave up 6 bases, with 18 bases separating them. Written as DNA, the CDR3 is TGTGCCAGCACCACGTCCCGGGGGATGGATGGCTACACCTTC. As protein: CASTTSRGMDGYTF.

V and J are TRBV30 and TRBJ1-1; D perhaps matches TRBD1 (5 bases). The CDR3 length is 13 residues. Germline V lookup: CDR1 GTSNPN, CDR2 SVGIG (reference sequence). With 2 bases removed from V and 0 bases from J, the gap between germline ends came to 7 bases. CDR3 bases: TGTGCCTGGAGTAGACAGTTGAACACTGAAGCTTTCTTT. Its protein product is CAWSRQLNTEAFF.

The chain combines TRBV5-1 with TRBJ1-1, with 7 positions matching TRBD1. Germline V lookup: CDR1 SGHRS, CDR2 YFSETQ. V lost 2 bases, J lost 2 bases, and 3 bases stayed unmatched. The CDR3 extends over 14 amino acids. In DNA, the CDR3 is TGCGCCAGCAGCTTCCGGGACAGTAACACTGAAGCTTTCTTT. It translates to CASSFRDSNTEAFF.

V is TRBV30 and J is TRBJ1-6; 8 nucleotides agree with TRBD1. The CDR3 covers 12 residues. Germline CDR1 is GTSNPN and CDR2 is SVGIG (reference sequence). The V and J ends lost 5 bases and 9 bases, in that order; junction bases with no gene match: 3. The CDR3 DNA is TGTGCCTGGCAGGGGGCAGGTTCACCCCTCCACTTT. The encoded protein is CAWQGAGSPLHF.

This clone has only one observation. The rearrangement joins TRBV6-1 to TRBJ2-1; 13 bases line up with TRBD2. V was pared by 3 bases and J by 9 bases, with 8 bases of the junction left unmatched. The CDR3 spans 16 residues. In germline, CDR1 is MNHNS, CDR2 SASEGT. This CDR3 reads CASSDVLAGGPGEQFF. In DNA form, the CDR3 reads TGTGCCAGCAGTGACGTACTAGCGGGGGGGCCAGGTGAGCAGTTCTTC.

The CDR3 region has the DNA TGTGCCAGTTCCCAGGGCTATGGCTACACCTTC. It codes for CASSQGYGYTF. The rearrangement links TRBV27 to TRBJ1-2, with TRBD1 as a possible D gene (5 bases). From germline, CDR1 is MNHEY and CDR2 SMNVEV (reference sequence). This CDR3 is 11 amino acids long. The V end lost 9 bases, the J end lost 4 bases, and 9 bases lay between the germline ends.

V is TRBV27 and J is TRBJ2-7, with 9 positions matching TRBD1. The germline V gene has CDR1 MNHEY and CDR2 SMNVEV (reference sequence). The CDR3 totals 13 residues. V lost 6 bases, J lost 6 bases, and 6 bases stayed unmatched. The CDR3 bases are TGTGCCAGCAGCTCCGGGACAGGGTCCGAGCAGTACTTC. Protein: CASSSGTGSEQYF.

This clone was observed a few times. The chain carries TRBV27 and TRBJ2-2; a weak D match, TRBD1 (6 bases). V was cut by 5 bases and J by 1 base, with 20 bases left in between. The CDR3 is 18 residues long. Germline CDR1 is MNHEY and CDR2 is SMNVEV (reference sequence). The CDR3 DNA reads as TGTGCCAGCAGTCACAACCTTCTAGCAGGGGTGAACACCGGGGAGCTGTTTTTT. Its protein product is CASSHNLLAGVNTGELFF.